This T cell receptor beta chain was identified in a study of blood T cells in healthy people across ages. Overall study findings and caveats: Older age coincided with a roughly linear decline in TCR beta diversity per million T cells.

The CDR3 totals 14 residues. V lost 2 bases, J lost 5 bases, and 13 bases lay in between. Germline CDR1 reads SGHRS; CDR2 reads YFSETQ. Of note for this clonotype: Its antigen is not known.

The use of a sample-barcoded 5' primer and a J-beta primer mix characterized a second PCR of roughly 6 to 12 cycles. Each CDR3 protein gets one entry after TCRdb re-called the 5' RACE reads with MiXCR. The sample includes fewer than 950,000 distinct CDR3 sequences, 35% to 40% of them seen just once. This rearrangement joins TRBV5-1 to TRBJ2-5, with D possibly TRBD2 on 5 matching bases. Source material: blood. This TCR came from a man younger than 35 in good health. CDR3 sequence: CASSLGLPGETQYF. CDR3 coding DNA: TGCGCCAGCAGCTTAGGCCTTCCGGGGGAGACCCAGTACTTC.